The 7 T cell receptor beta chains presented below share a single source sample, sequenced in a study of blood T cells in healthy people across ages. Together with a sample-barcoded 5' primer, a J-beta primer mix was included in a second PCR lasting about 6 to 11 cycles. TCRdb reprocessed the 5' RACE reads with MiXCR, giving one entry per CDR3 protein. The repertoire holds 590,000 or so distinct CDR3 sequences, with approximately 30% as singletons. The sequencing input was blood. These receptors were collected from an elderly woman in good health.

This sequence joins TRBV19 and TRBJ2-4; TRBD1 matches 9 bases. The DNA end is more similar to TRBJ2-7, so the J call may be wrong. Germline V gives CDR1 LNHDA, CDR2 SQIVND (reference sequence). The CDR3 consists of 15 residues. The CDR3 protein is CASSMKGQGAYEQYF. Here the CDR3 DNA reads TGTGCCAGTAGTATGAAGGGACAGGGCGCTTACGAGCAGTACTTC.

The gene calls are TRBV12-3 or TRBV12-4 and TRBJ2-1, with D possibly being TRBD2 (5 bases). This CDR3 spans 16 amino acids. V lost 6 bases, J lost 9 bases, and 24 bases lay in between. CDR3: CASSLEALANGGEQFF. The CDR3 DNA sequence: TGTGCCAGCAGCCTGGAGGCGCTAGCCAACGGAGGTGAGCAGTTCTTC.

Worth noting for this clonotype: One end of the junction varies from germline; a read error may be responsible. The genes are TRBV5-1 and TRBJ2-1; TRBD2 matches at 15 bases. The CDR3 covers 18 residues. The germline V gene has CDR1 SGHRS and CDR2 YFSETQ. The CDR3 DNA is TGCACCAGCAGCTCGGGACTAGCGGGGGGCCCCAAACAAGAGACCCAGTTCTTC. As protein: CTSSSGLAGGPKQETQFF.

This clonotype occurred many times. The chain joins TRBV2 to TRBJ1-5; a possible D gene is TRBD1 (5 bases). The CDR3 extends over 15 amino acids. The germline V gene encodes CDR1 SNHLY and CDR2 FYNNEI. V lost 6 bases and J lost 0, with 12 bases in between. Here the CDR3 reads CASRADSASNQPQHF. The CDR3 nucleotides are TGTGCCAGCAGAGCTGACAGTGCTAGCAATCAGCCCCAGCATTTT.

This clonotype occurred a few times. This chain links TRBV20-1 with TRBJ2-7; TRBD1 aligns across 10 bases. This CDR3 spans 12 amino acids. Germline V gene sequence: CDR1 DFQATT, CDR2 SNEGSKA (reference sequence). The CDR3 reads CRARQGAKEQYF. The DNA for the CDR3 is TGCAGGGCTCGACAGGGGGCGAAAGAGCAGTACTTC.

The chain is built from TRBV20-1 and TRBJ2-1; TRBD2 matches 7 bases. Looked up from germline, CDR1 is DFQATT and CDR2 is SNEGSKA (reference sequence). The J segment lost 10 bases and the V segment lost 6 bases, leaving 12 bases of the junction unmatched. The CDR3 spans 13 residues. In nucleotides, the CDR3 is TGCAGTGCGAGACCTAGCGGTCCCCGGGAGCAGTTCTTC. Its protein product is CSARPSGPREQFF.

This clonotype occurred many times. The rearrangement uses TRBV5-1 and TRBJ2-4; possibly TRBD1 for D (5 bases). The V gene lost 1 base and the J gene lost 3 bases, with 14 bases spanning the gap. This CDR3 contains 16 residues. Germline loops: CDR1 SGHRS, CDR2 YFSETQ. The CDR3 loop reads CASSLMQGLGKNIQYF. CDR3 nucleotide sequence: TGCGCCAGCAGCTTGATGCAGGGCCTAGGCAAAAACATTCAGTACTTC.